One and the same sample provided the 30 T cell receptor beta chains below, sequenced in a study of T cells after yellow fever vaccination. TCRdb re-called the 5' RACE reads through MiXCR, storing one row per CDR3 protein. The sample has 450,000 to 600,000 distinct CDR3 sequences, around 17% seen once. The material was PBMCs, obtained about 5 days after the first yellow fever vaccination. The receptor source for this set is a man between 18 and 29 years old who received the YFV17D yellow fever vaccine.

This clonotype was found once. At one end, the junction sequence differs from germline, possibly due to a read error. CDR3 in DNA: TGTGCCAGCAGCCAAGAAGACAGCAATGAGCTGTTCTTC. It yields the protein CASSQEDSNELFF. The J gene is TRBJ2-1, the V gene TRBV3-1, with a possible D match to TRBD1 (5 bases). Germline-derived CDR1 and CDR2 are LGHDT and YNNKEL (reference sequence). CDR3 length: 13 amino acids.

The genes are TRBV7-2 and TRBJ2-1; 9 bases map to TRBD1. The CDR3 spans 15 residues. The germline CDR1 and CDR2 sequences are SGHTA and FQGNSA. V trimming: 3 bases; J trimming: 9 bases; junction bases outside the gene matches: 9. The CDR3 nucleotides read TGTGCCAGCAGCTTCAACAGGGGGCTCCCTATTGAGCAGTTCTTC. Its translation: CASSFNRGLPIEQFF. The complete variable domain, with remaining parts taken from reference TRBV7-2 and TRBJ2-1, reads GAGVSQSPSNKVTEKGKDVELRCDPISGHTALYWYRQSLGQGLEFLIYFQGNSAPDKSGLPSDRFSAERTGGSVSTLTIQRTQQEDSAVYLCASSFNRGLPIEQFFGPGTRLTVL.

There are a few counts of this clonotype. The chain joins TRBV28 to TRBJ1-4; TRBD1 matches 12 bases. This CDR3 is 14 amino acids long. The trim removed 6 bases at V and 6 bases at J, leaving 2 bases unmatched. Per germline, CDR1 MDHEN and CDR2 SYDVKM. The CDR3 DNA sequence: TGTGCCAGCAGGGGACAGGGGGCGGATGAAAAACTGTTTTTT. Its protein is CASRGQGADEKLFF.

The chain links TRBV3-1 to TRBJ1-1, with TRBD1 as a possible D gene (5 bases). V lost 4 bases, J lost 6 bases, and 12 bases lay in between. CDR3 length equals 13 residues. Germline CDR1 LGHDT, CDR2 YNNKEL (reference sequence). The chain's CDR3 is CASSREGVSEAFF. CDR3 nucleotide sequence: TGTGCCAGCAGCCGAGAAGGGGTCTCTGAAGCTTTCTTT.

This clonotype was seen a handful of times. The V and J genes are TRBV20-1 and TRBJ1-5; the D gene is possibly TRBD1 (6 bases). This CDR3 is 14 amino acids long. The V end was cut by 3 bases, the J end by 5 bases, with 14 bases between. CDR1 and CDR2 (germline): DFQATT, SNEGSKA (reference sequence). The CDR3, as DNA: TGCAGTGCTAGTTTGCGGGGGCCACATCAGCCCCAGCATTTT. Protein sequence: CSASLRGPHQPQHF.

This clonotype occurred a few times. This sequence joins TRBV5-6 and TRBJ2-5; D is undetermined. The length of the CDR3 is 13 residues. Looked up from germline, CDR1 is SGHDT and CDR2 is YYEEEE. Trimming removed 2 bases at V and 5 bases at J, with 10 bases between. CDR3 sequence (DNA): TGTGCCAGCAGCTTTGGTCGGACGGAGACCCAGTACTTC. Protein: CASSFGRTETQYF.

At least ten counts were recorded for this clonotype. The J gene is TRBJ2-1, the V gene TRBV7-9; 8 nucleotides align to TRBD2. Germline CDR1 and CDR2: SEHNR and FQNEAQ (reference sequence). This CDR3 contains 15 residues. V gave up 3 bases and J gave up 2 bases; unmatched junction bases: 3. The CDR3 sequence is CASSFRGGPYNEQFF. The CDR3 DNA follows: TGTGCCAGCAGCTTCCGCGGGGGGCCCTACAATGAGCAGTTCTTC.

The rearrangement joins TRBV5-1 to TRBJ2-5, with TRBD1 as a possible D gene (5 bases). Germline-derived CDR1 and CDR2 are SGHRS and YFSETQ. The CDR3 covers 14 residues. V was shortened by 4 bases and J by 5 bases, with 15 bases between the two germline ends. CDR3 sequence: CASSERQGGETQYF. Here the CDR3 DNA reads TGCGCCAGCAGCGAGCGTCAGGGCGGCGAGACCCAGTACTTC.

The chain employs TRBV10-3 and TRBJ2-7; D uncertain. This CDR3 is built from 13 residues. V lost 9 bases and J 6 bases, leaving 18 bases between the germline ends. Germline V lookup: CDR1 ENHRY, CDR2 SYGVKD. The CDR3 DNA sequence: TGTGCCATTTCAGGCGCCTCTACCTCCGAGCAGTACGTC. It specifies CAISGASTSEQYV.

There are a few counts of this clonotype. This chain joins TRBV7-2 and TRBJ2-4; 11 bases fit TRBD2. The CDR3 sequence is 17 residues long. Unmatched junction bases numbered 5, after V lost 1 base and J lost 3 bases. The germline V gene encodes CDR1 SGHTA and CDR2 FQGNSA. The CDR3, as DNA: TGTGCCAGCAGCTTAGGGGCTAGCGGGGGGAACAAAAACATTCAGTACTTC. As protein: CASSLGASGGNKNIQYF.

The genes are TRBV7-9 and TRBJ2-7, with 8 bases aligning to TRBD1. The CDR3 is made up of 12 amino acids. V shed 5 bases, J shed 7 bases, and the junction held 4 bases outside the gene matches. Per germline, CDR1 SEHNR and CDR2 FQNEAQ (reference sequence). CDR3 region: CASSQGAGEQYV. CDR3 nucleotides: TGTGCCAGCAGCCAGGGGGCTGGAGAGCAGTACGTC.

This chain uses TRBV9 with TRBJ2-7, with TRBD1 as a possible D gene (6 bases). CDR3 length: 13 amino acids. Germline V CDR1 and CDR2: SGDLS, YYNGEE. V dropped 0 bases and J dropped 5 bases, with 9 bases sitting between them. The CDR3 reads CASSVDRVHEQYF. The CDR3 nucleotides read TGTGCCAGCAGCGTAGACAGGGTCCACGAGCAGTACTTC.

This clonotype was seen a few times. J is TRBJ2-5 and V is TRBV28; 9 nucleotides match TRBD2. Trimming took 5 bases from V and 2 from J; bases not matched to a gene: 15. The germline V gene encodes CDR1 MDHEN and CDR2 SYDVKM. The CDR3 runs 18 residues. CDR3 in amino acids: CASSSPLPAGGYQETQYF. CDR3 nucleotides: TGTGCCAGCAGTAGCCCCTTACCCGCGGGGGGGTATCAAGAGACCCAGTACTTC.

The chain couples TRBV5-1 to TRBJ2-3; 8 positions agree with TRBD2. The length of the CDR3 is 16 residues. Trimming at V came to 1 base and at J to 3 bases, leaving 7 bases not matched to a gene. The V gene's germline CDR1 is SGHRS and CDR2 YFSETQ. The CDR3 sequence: CASSLSRGGLTDTQYF. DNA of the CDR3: TGCGCCAGCAGCTTGAGTCGGGGGGGACTAACAGATACGCAGTATTTT.

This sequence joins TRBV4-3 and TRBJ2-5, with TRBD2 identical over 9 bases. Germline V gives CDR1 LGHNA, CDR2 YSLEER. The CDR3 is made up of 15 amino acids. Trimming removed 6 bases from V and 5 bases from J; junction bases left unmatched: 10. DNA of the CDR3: TGCGCCAGCAGTCCCAGTAGCGGGGGCGGGGAGACCCAGTACTTC. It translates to CASSPSSGGGETQYF.

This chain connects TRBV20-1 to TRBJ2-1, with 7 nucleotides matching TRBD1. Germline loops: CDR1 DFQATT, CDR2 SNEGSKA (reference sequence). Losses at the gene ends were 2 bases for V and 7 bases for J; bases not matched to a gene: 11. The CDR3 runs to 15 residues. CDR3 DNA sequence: TGCAGTGCTAGAAGTGTTGACAGGGTAAGAAATGAGCAGTTCTTC. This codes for CSARSVDRVRNEQFF.

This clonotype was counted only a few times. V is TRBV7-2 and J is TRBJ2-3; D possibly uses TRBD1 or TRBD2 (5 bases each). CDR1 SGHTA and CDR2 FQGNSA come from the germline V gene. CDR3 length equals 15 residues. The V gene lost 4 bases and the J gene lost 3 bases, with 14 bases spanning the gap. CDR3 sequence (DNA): TGTGCCAGCAGCTCTAAGGGACCCCAAACAGATACGCAGTATTTT. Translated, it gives CASSSKGPQTDTQYF.

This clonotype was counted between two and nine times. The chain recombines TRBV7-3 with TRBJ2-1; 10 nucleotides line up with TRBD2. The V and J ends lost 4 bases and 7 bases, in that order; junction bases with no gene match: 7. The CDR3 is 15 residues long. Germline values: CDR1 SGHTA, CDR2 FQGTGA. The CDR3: CASSSPGLAINEQFF. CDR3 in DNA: TGTGCCAGCAGCTCACCGGGACTAGCGATAAATGAGCAGTTCTTC.

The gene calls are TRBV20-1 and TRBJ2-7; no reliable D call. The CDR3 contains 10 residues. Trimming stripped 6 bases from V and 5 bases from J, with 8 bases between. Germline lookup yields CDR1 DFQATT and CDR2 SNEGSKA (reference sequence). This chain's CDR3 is CSAFGNEQYF. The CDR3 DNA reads TGCAGTGCCTTTGGCAACGAGCAGTACTTC.

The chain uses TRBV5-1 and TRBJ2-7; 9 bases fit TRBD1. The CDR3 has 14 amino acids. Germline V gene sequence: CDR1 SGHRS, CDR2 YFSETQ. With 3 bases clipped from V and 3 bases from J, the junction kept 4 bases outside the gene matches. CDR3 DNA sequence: TGCGCCAGCAGCTGGAGGACAGGGGACTACGAGCAGTACTTC. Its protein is CASSWRTGDYEQYF.

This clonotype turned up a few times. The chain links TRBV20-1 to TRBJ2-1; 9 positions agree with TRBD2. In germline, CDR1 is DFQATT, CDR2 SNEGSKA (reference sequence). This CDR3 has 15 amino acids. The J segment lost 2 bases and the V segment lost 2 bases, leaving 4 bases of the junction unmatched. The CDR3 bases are TGCAGTGCTAGACCGACTAGCGGTCCCTACAATGAGCAGTTCTTC. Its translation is CSARPTSGPYNEQFF.

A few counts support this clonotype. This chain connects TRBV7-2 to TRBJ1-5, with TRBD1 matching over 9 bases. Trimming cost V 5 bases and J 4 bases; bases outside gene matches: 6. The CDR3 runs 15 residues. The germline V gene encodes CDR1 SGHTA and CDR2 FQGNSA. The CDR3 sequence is CASSQMTGGNQPQHF. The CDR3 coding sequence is TGTGCCAGCAGCCAGATGACAGGGGGGAATCAGCCCCAGCATTTT.

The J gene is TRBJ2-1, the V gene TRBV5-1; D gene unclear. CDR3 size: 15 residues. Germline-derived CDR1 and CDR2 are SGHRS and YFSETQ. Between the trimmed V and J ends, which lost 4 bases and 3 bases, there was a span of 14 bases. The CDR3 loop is CASSPDLGLYNEQFF. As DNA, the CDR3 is TGCGCCAGCAGCCCAGACTTGGGCCTCTACAATGAGCAGTTCTTC.

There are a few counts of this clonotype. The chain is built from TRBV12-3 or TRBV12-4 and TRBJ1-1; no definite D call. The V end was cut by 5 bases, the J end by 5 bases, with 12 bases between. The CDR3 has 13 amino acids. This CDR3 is CASSPLELTEAFF. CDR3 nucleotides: TGTGCCAGCAGTCCCCTAGAATTGACTGAAGCTTTCTTT.

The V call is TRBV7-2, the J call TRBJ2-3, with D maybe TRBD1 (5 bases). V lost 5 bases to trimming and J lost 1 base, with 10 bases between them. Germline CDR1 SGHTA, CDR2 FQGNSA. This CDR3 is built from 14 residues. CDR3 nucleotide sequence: TGTGCCAGCAGCCGAACACAGGGCACAGATACGCAGTATTTT. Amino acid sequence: CASSRTQGTDTQYF.

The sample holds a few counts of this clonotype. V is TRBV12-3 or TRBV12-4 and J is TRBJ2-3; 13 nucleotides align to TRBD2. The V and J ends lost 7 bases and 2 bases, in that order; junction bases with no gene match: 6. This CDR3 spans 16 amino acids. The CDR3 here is CASNPLAGGLTDTQYF. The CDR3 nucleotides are TGTGCCAGCAACCCACTAGCGGGGGGGCTCACAGATACGCAGTATTTT.

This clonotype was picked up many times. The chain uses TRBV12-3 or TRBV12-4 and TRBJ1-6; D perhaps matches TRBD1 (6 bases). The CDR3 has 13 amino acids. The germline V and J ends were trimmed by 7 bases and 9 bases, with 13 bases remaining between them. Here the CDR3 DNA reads TGTGCCAGCATGTGGACAGTGGGTTCACCCCTCCACTTT. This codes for CASMWTVGSPLHF.

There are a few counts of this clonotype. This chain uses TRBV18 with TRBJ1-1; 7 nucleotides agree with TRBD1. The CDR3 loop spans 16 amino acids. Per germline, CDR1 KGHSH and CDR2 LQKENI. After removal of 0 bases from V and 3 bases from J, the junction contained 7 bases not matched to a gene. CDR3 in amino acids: CASSPPRAGGYTEAFF. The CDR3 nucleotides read TGTGCCAGCTCACCACCGAGGGCAGGGGGTTACACTGAAGCTTTCTTT.

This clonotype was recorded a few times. As DNA, the CDR3 is TGCAGTGTCAGCGTGGGTGGGACAGAAGAGACCCAGTACTTC. This codes for CSVSVGGTEETQYF. The chain couples TRBV20-1 to TRBJ2-5; 7 bases agree with TRBD1. CDR3 length equals 14 residues. With V trimmed by 7 bases and J by 3 bases, 11 bases remained unmatched. The germline gives CDR1 DFQATT, CDR2 SNEGSKA (reference sequence).

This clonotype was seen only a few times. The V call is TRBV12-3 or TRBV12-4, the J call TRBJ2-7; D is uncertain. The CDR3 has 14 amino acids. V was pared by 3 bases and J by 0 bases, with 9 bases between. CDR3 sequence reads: CASSFRTGSYEQYF. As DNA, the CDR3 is TGTGCCAGCAGTTTTCGGACGGGCTCCTACGAGCAGTACTTC.